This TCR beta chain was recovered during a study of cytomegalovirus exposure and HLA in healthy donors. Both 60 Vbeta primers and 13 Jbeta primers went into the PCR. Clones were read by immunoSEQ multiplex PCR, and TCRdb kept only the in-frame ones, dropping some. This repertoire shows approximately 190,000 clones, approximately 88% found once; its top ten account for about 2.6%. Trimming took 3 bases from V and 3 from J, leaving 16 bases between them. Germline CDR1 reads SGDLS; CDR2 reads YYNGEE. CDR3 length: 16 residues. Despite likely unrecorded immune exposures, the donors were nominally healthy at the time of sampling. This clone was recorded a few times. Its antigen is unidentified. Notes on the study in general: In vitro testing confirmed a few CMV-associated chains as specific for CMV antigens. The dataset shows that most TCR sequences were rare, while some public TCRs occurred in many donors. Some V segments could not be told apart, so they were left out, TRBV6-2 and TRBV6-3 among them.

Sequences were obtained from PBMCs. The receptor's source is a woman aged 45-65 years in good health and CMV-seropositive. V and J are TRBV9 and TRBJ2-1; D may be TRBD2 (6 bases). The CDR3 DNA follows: TGTGCCAGCAGCGCCGCGGGGACCGGCTACTACAATGAGCAGTTCTTC. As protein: CASSAAGTGYYNEQFF.